Listed here are 20 T cell receptor beta chains from one sample, sequenced in a study of shared clonotypes between healthy human individuals. The assay was immunoSEQ multiplex PCR, and TCRdb's table has in-frame clones only and misses some. Here the sample spans some 1.5 million clones, around 95% being singletons. Sequencing used naive CD4+ T cells sorted from blood. The sample's subset: CD45RA+ positively selected. The receptor source for this set is a young man in good health.

The rearrangement joins TRBV7-2 to TRBJ2-7, with TRBD1 as a possible D gene (6 bases). CDR1 is SGHTA, CDR2 FQGNSA, per germline. Trimming pared 6 bases from V and 2 bases from J, leaving 14 bases between. The CDR3 has 14 residues. The CDR3: CASSYLGQTYEQYF. The CDR3 DNA reads as TGTGCCAGCAGTTATCTCGGACAGACCTACGAGCAGTACTTC. Drawing the rest from reference TRBV7-2 and TRBJ2-7, the complete variable domain is GAGVSQSPSNKVTEKGKDVELRCDPISGHTALYWYRQSLGQGLEFLIYFQGNSAPDKSGLPSDRFSAERTGGSVSTLTIQRTQQEDSAVYLCASSYLGQTYEQYFGPGTRLTVT.

V usage is TRBV11-3 and J usage is TRBJ2-5; weak D call: TRBD1 (6 bases). The CDR3 is made up of 14 amino acids. Germline V gene data show CDR1 as SGHNT and CDR2 as YENEEA. V gave up 5 bases and J gave up 2 bases, with 12 bases separating them. CDR3 nucleotide sequence: TGTGCCAGCAGCGTTGGGGGCGTACAAGAGACCCAGTACTTC. Protein: CASSVGGVQETQYF. The variable domain in full, with the rest retrieved from reference TRBV11-3 and TRBJ2-5, is EAGVVQSPRYKIIEKKQPVAFWCNPISGHNTLYWYLQNLGQGPELLIRYENEEAVDDSQLPKDRFSAERLKGVDSTLKIQPAELGDSAVYLCASSVGGVQETQYFGPGTRLLVL.

The V gene is TRBV18, the J gene TRBJ2-4, with D tentatively TRBD2 (5 bases). There are 14 residues in the CDR3. Germline CDR1 is KGHSH and CDR2 is LQKENI. Trimming left V 4 bases short and J 9 bases short, with 16 bases between. The CDR3 DNA reads as TGTGCCAGCTCACAACAAGGAGGTGTTGGCATTCAGTACTTC. It encodes CASSQQGGVGIQYF.

The chain carries TRBV11-3 and TRBJ2-2, with 8 bases aligning to TRBD1. Germline V gene data show CDR1 as SGHNT and CDR2 as YENEEA. This CDR3 is built from 15 residues. J was trimmed by 8 bases and V by 1 base; bases with no gene match: 6. This CDR3 is CASSLGDRSIGELFF. Here the CDR3 DNA reads TGTGCCAGCAGCTTAGGGGACAGGAGCATTGGGGAGCTGTTTTTT.

The rearrangement links TRBV4-2 to TRBJ2-2, with 9 bases matching TRBD1. V trimming: 0 bases; J trimming: 4 bases; junction bases outside the gene matches: 6. CDR3 length: 17 residues. From germline, CDR1 is LGHNA and CDR2 YNFKEQ. CDR3 nucleotide sequence: TGTGCCAGCAGCCAAGATAAGGGGGACAGGGTCACCGGGGAGCTGTTTTTT. Encoded protein: CASSQDKGDRVTGELFF.

This chain joins TRBV11-2 and TRBJ2-7, with unresolved D. The germline V gene encodes CDR1 SGHAT and CDR2 FQNNGV. V shed 5 bases and J shed 4 bases, with 9 bases lying between them. The CDR3 is made up of 12 amino acids. As DNA, the CDR3 is TGTGCCAGCAGCCGTCCGGCATACGAGCAGTACTTC. Protein sequence: CASSRPAYEQYF.

The V gene is TRBV2, the J gene TRBJ2-7, with D perhaps matching TRBD2 (6 bases). Trimming removed 8 bases from V and 2 bases from J, with 25 bases in between. Germline loops: CDR1 SNHLY, CDR2 FYNNEI. The CDR3 contains 17 residues. The CDR3, as DNA: TGTGCCAGCCCAGTGGGTCCCGCGTCGGCGGGGACCTACGAGCAGTACTTC. This codes for CASPVGPASAGTYEQYF.

The chain carries TRBV5-1 and TRBJ2-7; 7 bases line up with TRBD1. Germline V gene lookup returns CDR1 SGHRS and CDR2 YFSETQ. This CDR3 region has 17 residues. With V trimmed by 5 bases and J by 0 bases, 14 bases remained unmatched. DNA of the CDR3: TGCGCCAGCAGGGACCTGACAGGGACCCTGAGCTCCTACGAGCAGTACTTC. The encoded protein is CASRDLTGTLSSYEQYF.

The chain employs TRBV21-1 and TRBJ2-4. TRBV21-1 is annotated as a pseudogene. This CDR3 region has 11 residues. The CDR3 here is CASSKGSSRFF. CDR3 nucleotides: TGTGCCAGCAGCAAGGGGTCCTCAAGGTTCTTC.

The rearrangement uses TRBV11-3 and TRBJ2-1; 7 bases line up with TRBD1. V shed 5 bases, J shed 12 bases, and the junction held 4 bases outside the gene matches. CDR3 size: 11 residues. The germline V gene has CDR1 SGHNT and CDR2 YENEEA. The CDR3 region has the DNA TGTGCCAGCAGCCACCGGGACAGGCAGTTCTTC. It specifies CASSHRDRQFF.

J is TRBJ1-4 and V is TRBV29-1, with D unresolved. V was shortened by 6 bases and J by 6 bases, with 17 bases between the two germline ends. Germline V gives CDR1 SQVTM, CDR2 ANQGSEA. The CDR3 extends over 14 amino acids. The CDR3 here is CSVALSGVHEKLFF. CDR3 nucleotides: TGCAGCGTGGCCTTGTCGGGCGTGCATGAAAAACTGTTTTTT.

J is TRBJ2-3 and V is TRBV19; D not resolved. The CDR3 runs 13 residues. Trimming removed 1 base at V and 6 bases at J, with 8 bases between. Germline lookup yields CDR1 LNHDA and CDR2 SQIVND (reference sequence). As DNA, the CDR3 is TGTGCCAGTAGTATAGGGGGATCGGATACGCAGTATTTT. This translates into CASSIGGSDTQYF.

This chain joins TRBV9 and TRBJ2-5; D is unclear. CDR3 length: 11 amino acids. Germline V CDR1 and CDR2: SGDLS, YYNGEE. The V gene lost 4 bases and the J gene lost 4 bases, with 5 bases spanning the gap. The CDR3 DNA follows: TGTGCCAGCAGCACGGGAGAGACCCAGTACTTC. Translated: CASSTGETQYF.

This chain connects TRBV2 to TRBJ2-1; 10 positions agree with TRBD2. V dropped 8 bases and J dropped 6; count of bases not matched to a gene: 10. This CDR3 is 15 amino acids long. CDR1 and CDR2 (germline): SNHLY, FYNNEI. Written as DNA, the CDR3 is TGTGCCAGCTTAAGGGGAGCTAGCGGGAGCAATGAGCAGTTCTTC. It encodes CASLRGASGSNEQFF.

The rearrangement uses TRBV12-2 and TRBJ2-2; TRBD2 is taken as the D call from the table, unchecked against the DNA. TRBV12-2 is described as a pseudogene. CDR3 length equals 16 residues. CDR3 sequence reads: CASPLRQREPVGELFF. The CDR3 bases are TGTGCAAGTCCCTTACGCCAGCGGGAGCCGGTCGGGGAGCTGTTTTTT.

About this clone: Other DNA sequences of this sample code for an identical CDR3. CDR3 sequence reads: CASSIGQANTGELFF. The CDR3 DNA is TGTGCCAGTAGTATAGGACAGGCGAACACCGGGGAGCTGTTTTTT. This rearrangement joins TRBV19 to TRBJ2-2; a weak D match, TRBD1 (6 bases). The CDR3 covers 15 residues. With 1 base removed from V and 0 bases from J, the gap between germline ends came to 6 bases. Germline CDR1 is LNHDA and CDR2 is SQIVND (reference sequence).

This CDR3 reads CASSASPAAKDGYTF. Here the CDR3 DNA reads TGTGCCAGCAGCGCCTCCCCGGCAGCGAAAGATGGCTACACCTTC. The rearrangement uses TRBV9 and TRBJ1-2, with D hard to call. This CDR3 comprises 15 residues. Germline CDR1 and CDR2: SGDLS and YYNGEE. V lost 3 bases and J lost 6, with 18 bases in between. The variable domain in full, with the rest retrieved from reference TRBV9 and TRBJ1-2, is DSGVTQTPKHLITATGQRVTLRCSPRSGDLSVYWYQQSLDQGLQFLIQYYNGEERAKGNILERFSAQQFPDLHSELNLSSLELGDSALYFCASSASPAAKDGYTFGSGTRLTVV.

This chain uses TRBV2 with TRBJ2-5, with 7 bases identical to TRBD1. The CDR3 loop spans 14 amino acids. CDR1 SNHLY and CDR2 FYNNEI come from the germline V gene. Trimming took 6 bases from V and 5 from J; bases not matched to a gene: 9. The CDR3 region has the DNA TGTGCCAGCAGCGAATTGACAGGGCTCGAGACCCAGTACTTC. Translating gives CASSELTGLETQYF.

V gene TRBV27 combines with J gene TRBJ1-3; D not certain. This CDR3 contains 15 residues. Germline CDR1 reads MNHEY; CDR2 reads SMNVEV (reference sequence). The V end was cut by 0 bases, the J end by 2 bases, with 8 bases between. Here the CDR3 DNA reads TGTGCCAGCAGTTTATCGTTCGCAGCTGGAAACACCATATATTTT. Translation gives CASSLSFAAGNTIYF.

The chain recombines TRBV11-2 with TRBJ2-2; a possible D gene is TRBD1 (6 bases). The CDR3 runs 15 residues. Germline-derived CDR1 and CDR2 are SGHAT and FQNNGV. Trimming removed 6 bases at V and 6 bases at J, with 17 bases between. The CDR3 loop reads CASSRFSGVSGELFF. The CDR3 DNA reads TGTGCCAGCAGTCGTTTCTCAGGGGTATCCGGGGAGCTGTTTTTT. Together with reference TRBV11-2 and TRBJ2-2, the CDR3 gives the full variable domain: EAGVAQSPRYKIIEKRQSVAFWCNPISGHATLYWYQQILGQGPKLLIQFQNNGVVDDSQLPKDRFSAERLKGVDSTLKIQPAKLEDSAVYLCASSRFSGVSGELFFGEGSRLTVL.